This T cell receptor beta chain was found in a study of cytomegalovirus exposure and HLA in healthy donors. Study-wide points: TCR beta V- and J-gene trimming, according to a later analysis, was linked to a missense DCLRE1C variant. Usually a TCR sequence was rare, but some public TCRs were found in many donors.

Healthy bone marrow donors made up the donor group. For this clone: The antigen is not known.

Both 60 Vbeta primers and 13 Jbeta primers went into the PCR. Assay used: immunoSEQ multiplex PCR; TCRdb lists only in-frame clones, some missing. The sample yields 80,000 to 100,000 clones, 55% to 85% seen once. V was shortened by 1 base and J by 0 bases, with 13 bases between the two germline ends. Germline CDR1 SGHVS, CDR2 FNYEAQ. The CDR3 contains 17 residues. This sequence originates from a woman under 30 in good health and CMV-seropositive. The sample consisted of PBMCs. This chain uses TRBV7-6 with TRBJ1-3; D gene uncertain. CDR3 in DNA: TGTGCCAGCAGCTTAGGTCCGGGCGGGGACTCTGGAAACACCATATATTTT. This encodes CASSLGPGGDSGNTIYF. Based on the CDR3 plus reference TRBV7-6 and TRBJ1-3, the full variable domain is GAGVSQSPRYKVTKRGQDVALRCDPISGHVSLYWYRQALGQGPEFLTYFNYEAQQDKSGLPNDRFSAERPEGSISTLTIQRTEQRDSAMYRCASSLGPGGDSGNTIYFGEGSWLTVV.